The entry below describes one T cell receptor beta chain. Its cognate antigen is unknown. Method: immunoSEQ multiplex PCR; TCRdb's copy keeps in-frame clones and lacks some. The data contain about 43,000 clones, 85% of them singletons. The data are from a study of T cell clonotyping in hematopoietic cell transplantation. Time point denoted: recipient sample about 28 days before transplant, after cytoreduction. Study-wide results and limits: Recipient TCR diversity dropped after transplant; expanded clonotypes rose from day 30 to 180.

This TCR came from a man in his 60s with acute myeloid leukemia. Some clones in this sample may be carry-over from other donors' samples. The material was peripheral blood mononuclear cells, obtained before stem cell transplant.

The chain's CDR3 is CASSIRDRSRGYYGYTF. The CDR3 nucleotides read TGTGCCAGTAGTATAAGGGACAGGTCTCGAGGGTACTATGGCTACACCTTC. The rearrangement links TRBV19 to TRBJ1-2, with 8 bases matching TRBD1. Germline V gives CDR1 LNHDA, CDR2 SQIVND (reference sequence). The trim removed 2 bases at V and 3 bases at J, leaving 11 bases unmatched. The CDR3 spans 17 residues.